Listed below are T cell receptor beta chains from one sample, sequenced in a study of blood T cells in healthy people across ages. From the 5' RACE reads, TCRdb called clonotypes with MiXCR, one entry per CDR3 protein. The data contain some 370,000 distinct CDR3 sequences, 52% of them singletons. The specimen sequenced was blood. The origin of the receptors is a man in his sixties in good health. Each CDR3 is given with its conserved first and last residue. The D gene is left open where the match is weak. Clone sizes are given selectively: once, few, many, or a class where the clone is expanded.

TRBV7-8,.,TRBJ2-7,.,TGTGCCAGCAGCTTATTGTTATGGGGGACAAAGGACGAGCAGTACTTC,CASSLLLWGTKDEQYF
TRBV20-1,.,TRBJ2-1,TRBD2,TGCAGTGCTAGAGGCCCCCAATCTAGCGGGAGTTACGCCTCCTACAATGAGCAGTTCTTC,CSARGPQSSGSYASYNEQFF
TRBV20-1,.,TRBJ2-7,TRBD1,TGCAGTGCTGCCCGGACAGGGCGACCGGGCGAGCAGTACTTC,CSAARTGRPGEQYF
TRBV12-3/TRBV12-4,.,TRBJ1-2,.,TGTGCCAGCAGTCCCCCCGGGACAAGAGTTTATGGCTACACCTTC,CASSPPGTRVYGYTF
TRBV11-2,.,TRBJ2-7,.,TGTGCCAGCAGCTTGACCCGGGCGGGGAACTACGAGCAGTACTTC,CASSLTRAGNYEQYF
TRBV11-2,many,TRBJ2-1,TRBD1,TGTGCCAGCAGCTTCCATCGACAGGGCAGTGAGCAGTTCTTC,CASSFHRQGSEQFF
TRBV3-1,few,TRBJ2-3,TRBD2,TGTGCCAGCAGCCAAGACATCCCCGGGACTAGCCTCACAGATACGCAGTATTTT,CASSQDIPGTSLTDTQYF
TRBV9,.,TRBJ2-4,.,TGTGCCAGCAGCGGAGGGTCAAACATTCAGTACTTC,CASSGGSNIQYF
TRBV6-2/TRBV6-3,.,TRBJ1-5,.,TGTGCCAGCAGTTCTTGGGGTAAGGGGGGAGATCAGCCCCAGCATTTT,CASSSWGKGGDQPQHF
TRBV11-2,.,TRBJ2-5,.,TGTGCCAGCAGCCCACACAACTCGGTTCGGGAGACCCAGTACTTC,CASSPHNSVRETQYF
TRBV24-1,few,TRBJ2-1,.,TGTGCCACTGGCCCGGGCAGGCCCCTTTACAATGAGCAGTTCTTC,CATGPGRPLYNEQFF
TRBV11-2,.,TRBJ2-3,TRBD1,TGTGCCAGCAGCTTAGTAGGGGGCGATTCTTTCAATACGCAGTATTTT,CASSLVGGDSFNTQYF
TRBV9,few,TRBJ2-5,TRBD2,TGTGCCAGCAGCGTAAAAGGGACTAGCAGAGCAGGGGCCCAGTACTTC,CASSVKGTSRAGAQYF
TRBV20-1,.,TRBJ2-1,TRBD2,TGCAGTGCTAGGCCGGGACTAGCGGGGGACCCGAGCTCCTACAATGAGCAGTTCTTC,CSARPGLAGDPSSYNEQFF
TRBV12-3/TRBV12-4,once,TRBJ2-1,TRBD1,TGTGCCAGCAGCCAGGGGGCGAGAGAGCAGTTCTTC,CASSQGAREQFF
TRBV10-3,many,TRBJ2-6,.,TGTGCCATCAGTGACAGCTCTGGGGCCAACGTCCTGACTTTC,CAISDSSGANVLTF
TRBV4-1,.,TRBJ2-7,.,TGCGCCAGCAGCCAAGATTGGAAGGCAGGTGGAGGTTACGAGCAGTACTTC,CASSQDWKAGGGYEQYF
TRBV3-1,many,TRBJ2-7,TRBD1,TGTGCCAGTAGTACCGGGACAGGGAACTACGAGCAGTACTTC,CASSTGTGNYEQYF
TRBV2,.,TRBJ2-3,.,TGTGCCAGCGAGCGGGCAGGGTCAGATACGCAGTATTTT,CASERAGSDTQYF
TRBV27,.,TRBJ1-6,.,TGTGCCAGCAGTTTAGATGCGGCGAACTCCTATAATTCACCCCTCCACTTT,CASSLDAANSYNSPLHF
TRBV3-1,few,TRBJ1-1,.,TGTGCCAGCAGCCCCTCTGGACTTCACACTGAAGCTTTCTTT,CASSPSGLHTEAFF
TRBV3-1,.,TRBJ2-7,.,TGTGCCAGCAGCCAAGAATTTCCGGCGGATTCCTACGAGCAGTACTTC,CASSQEFPADSYEQYF